This T cell receptor beta chain was obtained from a study of cytomegalovirus exposure and HLA in healthy donors. With 60 Vbeta and 13 Jbeta primers, the PCR was carried out. The table came from immunoSEQ multiplex PCR; TCRdb's copy has only in-frame clones and leaves some out. The repertoire has 100,000 to 150,000 clones, roughly 70% of them found once; the top ten carry 5.5% to 8.5%. Whereas donors were nominally healthy upon sampling, unrecorded immune exposures were probable. Germline CDR1 SSHAT, CDR2 FNYEAQ (reference sequence). V was shortened by 5 bases and J by 4 bases, with 14 bases between the two germline ends. The CDR3 is made up of 15 amino acids.

The receptor comes from a middle-aged man in good health and CMV-seropositive. This sequence joins TRBV7-7 and TRBJ2-2; D perhaps matches TRBD1 (7 bases). Material for sequencing was PBMCs. CDR3 in DNA: TGTGCCAGCAGCGGAGGGACAGTAGCCACCGGGGAGCTGTTTTTT. Translating it yields CASSGGTVATGELFF.